A selection of T cell receptor beta chains follows, all from one sample in a study of molecular identifiers for immune sequencing clone quantification. TCRdb itself ran the PCR reads through MiXCR, one entry per CDR3 protein. The sample records under 800,000 distinct CDR3 sequences, 25% being singletons. The sequencing sample was made of naive CD8+ T cells from blood, with Jurkat cell RNA spiked in. The receptors stem from a human donor in good health. Some libraries in this study had Jurkat cell RNA spiked in. Each CDR3 is given with its conserved first and last residue. The order of the fields is J gene, D gene, V gene, clone size, CDR3 DNA, CDR3 protein. D genes are given only for firm matches. Size values are once, few and many counts, or a class for expanded clones, and some rows have none.

>TRBJ2-3|.|TRBV4-3|few
TGCGCCAGCAGCCAAGAGGGCAGATACACAGATACGCAGTATTTT
CASSQEGRYTDTQYF
>TRBJ2-7|.|TRBV28|few
TGTGCCAGCAGTTTTAACACGGGAACCTCCTACGAGCAGTACTTC
CASSFNTGTSYEQYF
>TRBJ2-7|.|TRBV13|.
TGTGCCAGCAGCTTACGCTTCTCGGATAGTCCCTACGAGCAGTACTTC
CASSLRFSDSPYEQYF
>TRBJ1-1|.|TRBV4-1|many
TGCGCCAGCAGCCAAGATCTTTATTGGGAAGCTTTCTTT
CASSQDLYWEAFF
>TRBJ1-1|.|TRBV28|many
TGTGCCAGCAGAACACACACAGGGAACACTGAAGCTTTCTTT
CASRTHTGNTEAFF
>TRBJ2-3|.|TRBV11-2|.
TGTGCCAGCAGCTTAGCGTGGGCTAGCACAGATACGCAGTATTTT
CASSLAWASTDTQYF
>TRBJ2-1|.|TRBV10-3|few
TGTGCCATCAGTGATCCGGGGGAGCAGTTCTTC
CAISDPGEQFF
>TRBJ2-2|.|TRBV27|many
TGTGCCAGCAGTTTATTTTTAGGGGGCACCGGGGAGCTGTTTTTT
CASSLFLGGTGELFF
>TRBJ1-2|TRBD1|TRBV6-6|many
TGTGCCAGCAGCCACCTCCGACAGGGGACAAACTATGGCTACACCTTC
CASSHLRQGTNYGYTF
>TRBJ2-7|.|TRBV4-2|.
TGTGCCAGCAGCCAGATCGACGGCTACGAGCAGTACTTC
CASSQIDGYEQYF
>TRBJ2-2|.|TRBV20-1|few
TGCAGTGCTAGAGAAAGACAGGCCGTCGCCTACACCGGGGAGCTGTTTTTT
CSARERQAVAYTGELFF
>TRBJ2-7|.|TRBV20-1|.
TGCAGTGCTAACGGCAGGGGCGTACTCCCAATCTACGAGCAGTACTTC
CSANGRGVLPIYEQYF
>TRBJ1-5|.|TRBV6-5|many
TGTGCCATCGGATTGAATGGTCAGCCCCAGCATTTT
CAIGLNGQPQHF
>TRBJ2-5|.|TRBV28|many
TGTGCCAGCACCCGGAGCGGTTACCAAGAGACCCAGTACTTC
CASTRSGYQETQYF
>TRBJ2-7|.|TRBV29-1|many
TGCAGCGTTGAGAACAGAGCAACCTACGAGCAGTACTTC
CSVENRATYEQYF
>TRBJ1-4|.|TRBV29-1|.
TGCAGCGTTGAACAACAGGGCTATGAAAAACTGTTTTTT
CSVEQQGYEKLFF
>TRBJ1-1|TRBD1|TRBV7-9|.
TGTGCCAGCAGCTTAGCAAAGACAGGGGGCAGCACTGAAGCTTTCTTT
CASSLAKTGGSTEAFF
>TRBJ1-2|TRBD1|TRBV2|few
TGTGCCAGCAGTGAAGCGGGACAGGGGTTCCCCTATGGCTACACCTTC
CASSEAGQGFPYGYTF
>TRBJ2-7|.|TRBV21-1|few
TGTGCCAGCAGCAGAGGACCGGGACAGTCCTACGAGCAGTACTTC
CASSRGPGQSYEQYF
>TRBJ2-5|.|TRBV5-4|.
TGTGCCAGCAGCCCCGAGCTAAATCAAGAGACCCAGTACTTC
CASSPELNQETQYF
>TRBJ2-7|.|TRBV7-2|many
TGTGCCAGCAGCTTAACGACAGATACGTACGAGCAGTACTTC
CASSLTTDTYEQYF
>TRBJ2-7|.|TRBV28|many
TGTGCCAGCAGTTTAATTGGGATGAAGAACGAGCAGTACTTC
CASSLIGMKNEQYF
>TRBJ2-3|TRBD1|TRBV11-3|.
TGTGCCAGCAGCTTAAGGGCAGGGGGCACGACAGATACGCAGTATTTT
CASSLRAGGTTDTQYF
>TRBJ2-4|.|TRBV19|few
TGTGCCAGTAGCCTACAGGGAAATCAGTACTTC
CASSLQGNQYF
>TRBJ1-1|.|TRBV7-2|many
TGTGCCAGCAGCTTAGCTGAGTGGGACGGAAACACTGAAGCTTTCTTT
CASSLAEWDGNTEAFF
>TRBJ2-4|.|TRBV29-1|many
TGCAGCGCCGAAGGGCTCGGCAACATTCAGTACTTC
CSAEGLGNIQYF
>TRBJ2-4|TRBD2|TRBV7-9|few
TGTGCCAGCAGCTCACGGACTAGCGGGGGGGGAAACATTCAGTACTTC
CASSSRTSGGGNIQYF
>TRBJ2-2|TRBD2|TRBV11-2|few
TGTGCCAGCAGTTCGAGAGAACTAGCGGGGGGGCTCACCGGGGAGCTGTTTTTT
CASSSRELAGGLTGELFF
>TRBJ2-5|TRBD1|TRBV5-6|.
TGTGCCAGCAGCCTTTCAGAACAGGGGTACCAAGAGACCCAGTACTTC
CASSLSEQGYQETQYF
>TRBJ2-1|TRBD2|TRBV7-9|.
TGTGCCAGCAGCTCCGCGGGGGGCCCCCCGGGTGAGCAGTTCTTC
CASSSAGGPPGEQFF
>TRBJ2-3|.|TRBV7-2|.
TGTGCCAGCAGCATGACAGTCCCAGATACGCAGTATTTT
CASSMTVPDTQYF
>TRBJ1-1|.|TRBV6-5|many
TGTGCCAGCAGTTTTAGCTCGAACACTGAAGCTTTCTTT
CASSFSSNTEAFF
>TRBJ1-2|.|TRBV6-5|.
TGTGCCAGCAGTTCCGTGCCCGAATACTATGGCTACACCTTC
CASSSVPEYYGYTF
>TRBJ1-1|.|TRBV30|.
TGTGCCTGGAGCGACTACCGTGAAGCTTTCTTT
CAWSDYREAFF
>TRBJ1-4|.|TRBV29-1|many
TGCAGCGTTGTGGGCAGGGGTTCTGAAAAACTGTTTTTT
CSVVGRGSEKLFF
>TRBJ2-3|.|TRBV7-9|many
TGTGCCAGCAGCTTAGCCGATACAGATACGCAGTATTTT
CASSLADTDTQYF
>TRBJ2-2|TRBD1|TRBV25-1|.
TGTGCCAGCAGTGAACACATCGGACAGGAACGGGGCGGGGAGCTGTTTTTT
CASSEHIGQERGGELFF
>TRBJ2-3|TRBD1|TRBV6-6|.
TGTGCCAGCGATTTGGGGACAGGCAATGGGGACGACTCACAGAATACGCAGTATTTT
CASDLGTGNGDDSQNTQYF
>TRBJ2-3|TRBD2|TRBV25-1|many
TGTGCCAGCAGTGGTGCTAGCGGGGGGATCTATGAAGATACGCAGTATTTT
CASSGASGGIYEDTQYF
>TRBJ2-2|.|TRBV24-1|once
TGTGCCACCATTCATCCGGGACGGGGGAACACCGGGGAGCTGTTTTTT
CATIHPGRGNTGELFF
>TRBJ2-7|.|TRBV11-1|many
TGTGCCAGCAGCTTAGAACTAGGAGGCTACGAGCAGTACTTC
CASSLELGGYEQYF
>TRBJ2-1|.|TRBV24-1|many
TGTGCCACCAGTGATCGACAGGTATACAATGAGCAGTTCTTC
CATSDRQVYNEQFF
>TRBJ1-1|.|TRBV12-3/TRBV12-4|many
TGTGCCACCGCACAGACCCTCACTTCTGAAGCTTTCTTT
CATAQTLTSEAFF
>TRBJ2-3|.|TRBV29-1|many
TGCAGCGTTGAAGAAGATGGGGGACGCACAGATACGCAGTATTTT
CSVEEDGGRTDTQYF
>TRBJ2-2|.|TRBV15|few
TGTGCCACCAGCAGAGATAAGGGTGCCCTCCTCACCGGGGAGCTGTTTTTT
CATSRDKGALLTGELFF
>TRBJ2-5|.|TRBV27|.
TGTGCCAGCAGTTTAGGGCAGTCCCAAGAGACCCAGTACTTC
CASSLGQSQETQYF
>TRBJ2-1|.|TRBV29-1|.
TGCAGCGTTGGGGCAGGGCAAAACAATGAGCAGTTCTTC
CSVGAGQNNEQFF
>TRBJ1-1|.|TRBV14|many
TGTGCCAGCAGCCAAGATATAAGGGGCGGTGGCACTGAAGCTTTCTTT
CASSQDIRGGGTEAFF
>TRBJ2-1|TRBD2|TRBV30|.
TGTGCCTGGGATGACCCTAGCGGGACCTACAATGAGCAGTTCTTC
CAWDDPSGTYNEQFF
>TRBJ1-4|.|TRBV7-9|many
TGTGCCAGCAGCTTAGGCAGGAACGAAAAACTGTTTTTT
CASSLGRNEKLFF
>TRBJ2-3|.|TRBV11-2|.
TGTGCCAGCAGCTTAATAGTAGATACGCAGTATTTT
CASSLIVDTQYF
>TRBJ1-4|TRBD1|TRBV4-1|many
TGCGCCAGCAGCCAAGAAGGACTATGGGACAGGCAACTGTTTTTT
CASSQEGLWDRQLFF
>TRBJ1-2|TRBD1|TRBV2|many
TGTGCCACAAGACAGGGTAATCTCTATGGCTACACCTTC
CATRQGNLYGYTF